Each of the 27 T cell receptor beta chains below was sequenced from the same sample in a study of regulatory T cells in long-lasting Graves disease. Sequencing libraries for TCR beta were prepared with iRepertoire HTBI primers and Arm-PCR of CDR3 regions. MiXCR was run by TCRdb on the multiplex PCR reads, yielding one entry per CDR3 protein. The repertoire holds roughly 420,000 distinct CDR3 sequences, about 15% seen once, with 23% in the top ten. The sample's time point: newly diagnosed GD, antithyroid drugs for less than 3 months. Construction of the TCR library relied on RNA isolated from PBMCs. Separately, the same data were catalogued under a study of T cells in Graves' hyperthyroidism and ophthalmopathy.

The sample here was peripheral blood mononuclear cells (PBMCs), taken at new diagnosis, from a patient treated with antithyroid drugs. The receptors were sampled from a woman between 18 and 30 years old with Graves disease.

This chain joins TRBV2 and TRBJ2-1; TRBD2 agrees at 8 bases. The germline CDR1 and CDR2 sequences are SNHLY and FYNNEI. This CDR3 comprises 13 residues. V was clipped by 10 bases and J by 3 bases; unmatched bases: 5. This CDR3 reads CAMTGLVYNEQFF. In DNA, the CDR3 is TGTGCCATGACGGGACTAGTCTACAATGAGCAGTTCTTC.

This clonotype was picked up many times. CDR3 DNA sequence: TGTGCCAGCAGCTTAGCGCAAAGCTACAATGAGCAGTTCTTC. Its translation is CASSLAQSYNEQFF. The rearrangement joins TRBV7-2 to TRBJ2-1, with unresolved D. This CDR3 comprises 14 residues. Germline CDR1 and CDR2: SGHTA and FQGNSA. V was pared by 0 bases and J by 3 bases, with 6 bases between.

This clonotype was seen more than once but under ten times. The chain recombines TRBV4-1 with TRBJ1-1, with 10 bases that match TRBD1. Trimming cost V 3 bases and J 0 bases; bases outside gene matches: 4. This CDR3 region has 16 residues. Germline values: CDR1 MGHRA, CDR2 YSYEKL. CDR3 in DNA: TGCGCCAGCAGCCACGGGACAGGGGTTATGAACACTGAAGCTTTCTTT. It specifies CASSHGTGVMNTEAFF.

This clonotype was recorded at least ten times. The chain recombines TRBV7-3 with TRBJ2-3; 7 nucleotides match TRBD1. Losses at the gene ends were 5 bases for V and 4 bases for J; bases not matched to a gene: 6. In germline, CDR1 is SGHTA, CDR2 FQGTGA. This CDR3 spans 14 amino acids. CDR3 bases: TGTGCCAGCAGCCCCGACAGGGAATCAGATACGCAGTATTTT. Translated: CASSPDRESDTQYF.

This clonotype was seen repeatedly, ten times or more. The chain recombines TRBV28 with TRBJ2-1; D gene ambiguous. V shed 1 base and J shed 8 bases, with 9 bases lying between them. The CDR3 covers 13 residues. Germline V lookup: CDR1 MDHEN, CDR2 SYDVKM. CDR3 DNA: TGTGCCAGCAGTTTATTGCCTAGGGATGAGCAGTTCTTC. Translated, it gives CASSLLPRDEQFF.

Ten or more counts support this clonotype. V usage is TRBV18 and J usage is TRBJ2-1, with 13 nucleotides matching TRBD2. Trimming removed 5 bases from V and 6 bases from J; junction bases left unmatched: 4. Germline assignment: CDR1 KGHSH and CDR2 LQKENI. The CDR3 covers 15 residues. The DNA of the CDR3 is TGTGCCAGCTCAAAACTAGCGGGAGGGCCCAATGAGCAGTTCTTC. It specifies CASSKLAGGPNEQFF.

This clonotype was found many times. The junction does not match germline at one end; this may be a read error. V gene TRBV5-1 combines with J gene TRBJ2-7; 7 bases are a match to TRBD2. This CDR3 is 15 amino acids long. Germline CDR1 is SGHRS and CDR2 is YFSETQ. The CDR3 loop reads CASSWGLPGSHEQYF. DNA of the CDR3: TGCGCCAGCAGCTGGGGACTACCGGGCTCCCACGAGCAGTACTTC.

This clonotype was counted at least ten times. CDR3 sequence reads: CSVTGVRVSETQYF. The CDR3 nucleotides are TGCAGCGTGACAGGGGTACGGGTCAGTGAGACCCAGTACTTC. J is TRBJ2-5 and V is TRBV29-1; 8 bases agree with TRBD1. After removal of 6 bases from V and 5 bases from J, the junction contained 11 bases not matched to a gene. The CDR3 is made up of 14 amino acids. CDR1 and CDR2 (germline): SQVTM, ANQGSEA.

The J gene is TRBJ1-3, the V gene TRBV4-1; no clear D gene. Germline V gene lookup returns CDR1 MGHRA and CDR2 YSYEKL. The V end lost 4 bases, the J end lost 2 bases, and 18 bases lay between the germline ends. There are 17 residues in the CDR3. The CDR3 nucleotides are TGCGCCAGCAGCCTATGGACGGCCCAAGGAGCTGGAAACACCATATATTTT. Amino acids: CASSLWTAQGAGNTIYF.

The table lists this clonotype with many counts. This sequence joins TRBV12-3 or TRBV12-4 and TRBJ1-5; D ambiguous. Trimming pared 3 bases from V and 7 bases from J, leaving 10 bases between. The CDR3 length is 13 residues. CDR3 region: CASSFKPAQPQHF. The CDR3 DNA reads TGTGCCAGCAGTTTTAAGCCGGCCCAGCCCCAGCATTTT.

The genes are TRBV18 and TRBJ1-2; 8 bases match TRBD1. The length of the CDR3 is 16 residues. V dropped 2 bases and J dropped 13; count of bases not matched to a gene: 18. Germline V gene lookup returns CDR1 KGHSH and CDR2 LQKENI. CDR3: CASSPSIGQGKSAGTF. The CDR3 nucleotides are TGTGCCAGCTCACCAAGTATAGGACAGGGAAAATCGGCGGGCACCTTC.

J is TRBJ2-3 and V is TRBV27, with D possibly TRBD1 on 5 matching bases. This CDR3 comprises 12 residues. Germline CDR1 and CDR2: MNHEY and SMNVEV (reference sequence). Trimming removed 6 bases at V and 6 bases at J, with 10 bases between. DNA for the CDR3: TGTGCCAGCAGACACCCAGGGGATACGCAGTATTTT. Amino acid sequence: CASRHPGDTQYF.

This clonotype came up many times. This chain connects TRBV28 to TRBJ2-1; D is ambiguous. V dropped 3 bases and J dropped 9 bases, with 9 bases sitting between them. The CDR3 extends over 12 amino acids. CDR1 and CDR2 (germline): MDHEN, SYDVKM. CDR3 DNA sequence: TGTGCCAGCAGTTTCGAGGTCGGTGAGCAGTTCTTC. Translating gives CASSFEVGEQFF. The full variable domain, with the rest looked up from reference TRBV28 and TRBJ2-1, is DVKVTQSSRYLVKRTGEKVFLECVQDMDHENMFWYRQDPGLGLRLIYFSYDVKMKEKGDIPEGYSVSREKKERFSLILESASTNQTSMYLCASSFEVGEQFFGPGTRLTVL.

The CDR3 region is CASLYEQYF. As DNA, the CDR3 is TGCGCCAGCCTGTACGAGCAGTACTTC. This chain joins TRBV5-1 and TRBJ2-7, with D unresolved. V shed 7 bases and J shed 4 bases, with 3 bases lying between them. CDR1 and CDR2 from the germline V gene are SGHRS and YFSETQ. The CDR3 contains 9 residues.

Ten or more counts support this clonotype. The V and J genes are TRBV6-1 and TRBJ2-7; a weak D match, TRBD1 (5 bases). V dropped 1 base and J dropped 2 bases, with 9 bases sitting between them. The CDR3 is 14 amino acids. Germline CDR1 and CDR2: MNHNS and SASEGT. The CDR3 DNA follows: TGTGCCAGCAGTGAAGGGGGCCCCACCTACGAGCAGTACTTC. The encoded protein is CASSEGGPTYEQYF.

There are a few counts of this clonotype. V and J are TRBV7-6 and TRBJ2-7; 10 bases match TRBD2. The germline CDR1 and CDR2 sequences are SGHVS and FNYEAQ. The CDR3 extends over 16 amino acids. V shed 5 bases and J 0 bases; nucleotides not matched to a gene: 7. The CDR3, as DNA: TGTGCCAGCAGCGCCTTACTAGCGGGAAACTCCTACGAGCAGTACTTC. Translated: CASSALLAGNSYEQYF.

In this sample, this clonotype turned up many times. The genes are TRBV30 and TRBJ2-1, with D unclear. Germline V gene data show CDR1 as GTSNPN and CDR2 as SVGIG (reference sequence). This CDR3 region has 11 residues. Trimming pared 2 bases from V and 12 bases from J, leaving 11 bases between. The CDR3 DNA is TGTGCCTGGAGTTTACTGGGCGGGCAGTTCTTC. As protein: CAWSLLGGQFF.

There are many counts of this clonotype. J is TRBJ1-1 and V is TRBV18; D unclear. The CDR3 is 14 amino acids. Germline V gives CDR1 KGHSH, CDR2 LQKENI. V was cut by 2 bases and J by 4 bases, with 11 bases left in between. CDR3 amino acids: CASSPEMFLTEAFF. Written as DNA, the CDR3 is TGTGCCAGCTCACCAGAGATGTTTCTCACTGAAGCTTTCTTT.

This clonotype has ten or more counts. The chain has TRBV9 and TRBJ1-5; TRBD1 might be the D (6 bases). V was trimmed by 0 bases and J by 5 bases, leaving 12 bases between them. Germline V lookup: CDR1 SGDLS, CDR2 YYNGEE. The CDR3 runs to 15 residues. The DNA of the CDR3 is TGTGCCAGCAGCGTAGATGCAGGGGCGGATCAGCCCCAGCATTTT. This translates into CASSVDAGADQPQHF.

This chain links TRBV5-1 with TRBJ1-2, with 9 bases fitting TRBD1. The length of the CDR3 is 15 residues. CDR1 is SGHRS and CDR2 is YFSETQ in the germline V gene. After removal of 3 bases from V and 7 bases from J, the junction contained 10 bases not matched to a gene. CDR3: CASSYPGQGMGGYTF. DNA of the CDR3: TGCGCCAGCAGCTACCCGGGACAGGGTATGGGTGGCTACACCTTC.

This clonotype was recorded at least ten times. The V and J genes are TRBV11-3 and TRBJ2-1; D perhaps matches TRBD2 (6 bases). In germline, CDR1 is SGHNT, CDR2 YENEEA. The V end was cut by 0 bases, the J end by 8 bases, with 8 bases between. The CDR3 runs to 13 residues. The CDR3 DNA reads TGTGCCAGCAGCTTAGAGGAGGGCGATGAGCAGTTCTTC. Protein: CASSLEEGDEQFF.

The genes are TRBV7-9 and TRBJ2-6, with 8 bases identical to TRBD1. This CDR3 has 18 residues. Trimming at V came to 5 bases and at J to 0 bases, leaving 9 bases not matched to a gene. Germline-derived CDR1 and CDR2 are SEHNR and FQNEAQ (reference sequence). The CDR3 loop reads CASSLPGTGTSGANVLTF. The CDR3 DNA reads as TGTGCCAGCAGCCTTCCCGGGACAGGCACCTCTGGGGCCAACGTCCTGACTTTC.

In its sample, this clonotype was seen many times. The chain couples TRBV18 to TRBJ1-2; D call uncertain. Germline V lookup: CDR1 KGHSH, CDR2 LQKENI. Trimming removed 3 bases at V and 4 bases at J, with 9 bases between. The CDR3 is made up of 13 amino acids. The CDR3 DNA reads as TGTGCCAGCTCACCGGAGCAAGCCTATGGCTACACCTTC. Its translation: CASSPEQAYGYTF.

This clonotype was seen more than once but under ten times. A much larger clone sits a single nucleotide away, making a read error possible. This rearrangement joins TRBV7-9 to TRBJ2-7; no reliable D call. Per germline, CDR1 SEHNR and CDR2 FQNEAQ (reference sequence). This CDR3 region has 12 residues. As DNA, the CDR3 is TGTGCCAGCAGCTTAGCAACCCCAGAGCAGAACTTC. It encodes CASSLATPEQNF.

This clonotype was recorded at least ten times. The genes are TRBV28 and TRBJ1-2; TRBD1 matches at 9 bases. The CDR3 length is 15 residues. In germline, CDR1 is MDHEN, CDR2 SYDVKM. With 2 bases clipped from V and 5 bases from J, the junction kept 6 bases outside the gene matches. Here the CDR3 reads CASSLAGQGFYGYTF. The CDR3 nucleotides are TGTGCCAGCAGTTTAGCAGGACAGGGGTTTTATGGCTACACCTTC.

This clonotype was detected many times. V and J are TRBV6-1 and TRBJ2-1; TRBD2 might be the D (5 bases). Germline assignment: CDR1 MNHNS and CDR2 SASEGT. The CDR3 consists of 15 residues. V dropped 6 bases and J dropped 7 bases, with 19 bases sitting between them. The CDR3 reads CASRDIWGDDNEQFF. The DNA for the CDR3 is TGTGCCAGCAGAGACATTTGGGGAGATGATAATGAGCAGTTCTTC.

This clonotype has at least ten counts. The V gene is TRBV28, the J gene TRBJ2-7; possible D gene TRBD1, 6 bases. Trimming took off 2 bases at V and 0 bases at J, with 11 bases between the two ends. CDR1 is MDHEN, CDR2 SYDVKM, per germline. CDR3 size: 15 residues. The CDR3 DNA follows: TGTGCCAGCAGTTTACTTCGGGACATCTCCTACGAGCAGTACTTC. It translates to CASSLLRDISYEQYF.